Listed below are T cell receptor beta chains from one sample, sequenced in a study of cytomegalovirus exposure and HLA in healthy donors. Profiled with immunoSEQ multiplex PCR; TCRdb holds only in-frame clones, not every one. The table lists about 260,000 clones, around 90% of them singletons, with approximately 3.1% in the top ten. Sequencing was carried out using PBMCs. These receptors all come from a woman in her thirties in good health and CMV-seronegative. The CDR3 runs from the conserved cysteine through the conserved F or W. The D gene is left open where the match is weak. For some rows the clone size is stated as once, few or many, or as a class when expanded; others skip it.

clone_size j_call d_call v_call cdr3_aa cdr3_nt
. TRBJ1-2 . TRBV5-1 CASSLDLGGLLTGYTF TGCGCCAGCAGCTTGGATCTTGGGGGATTACTCACGGGCTACACCTTC
. TRBJ1-4 TRBD1 TRBV11-2 CASSRDSAEKLFF TGTGCCAGCAGTAGGGACAGCGCGGAAAAACTGTTTTTT
. TRBJ2-2 . TRBV10-3 CAIKGLRNTGELFF TGTGCCATTAAAGGGCTGCGGAACACCGGGGAGCTGTTTTTT
. TRBJ2-7 TRBD2 TRBV7-2 CASSIRLAGEGQYF TGTGCCAGCAGCATAAGACTAGCGGGAGAAGGGCAGTACTTC
. TRBJ2-3 . TRBV5-1 CASSSSRSGTDTQYF TGCGCCAGCAGCTCATCACGGTCGGGGACAGATACGCAGTATTTT
. TRBJ2-7 . TRBV7-9 CASSLAAAYEQYF TGTGCCAGCAGCCTCGCCGCGGCGTACGAGCAGTACTTC
. TRBJ2-7 . TRBV28 CASSYRVEQYF TGTGCCAGCTCCTACAGAGTCGAGCAGTACTTC
. TRBJ1-1 . TRBV4-3 CASSQRTPLNTEAFF TGCGCCAGCAGCCAGAGGACACCCCTGAACACTGAAGCTTTCTTT
. TRBJ2-7 . TRBV5-1 CASSPYLVQEVQYF TGCGCCAGCAGCCCCTACTTAGTCCAGGAGGTGCAGTACTTC
. TRBJ1-1 . TRBV11-2 CASSPRAGVNTEAFF TGTGCCAGCAGCCCAAGGGCGGGGGTGAACACTGAAGCTTTCTTT
many TRBJ2-7 . TRBV29-1 CSVEIGGRGNEQYF TGCAGCGTTGAAATTGGGGGGCGCGGGAACGAGCAGTACTTC